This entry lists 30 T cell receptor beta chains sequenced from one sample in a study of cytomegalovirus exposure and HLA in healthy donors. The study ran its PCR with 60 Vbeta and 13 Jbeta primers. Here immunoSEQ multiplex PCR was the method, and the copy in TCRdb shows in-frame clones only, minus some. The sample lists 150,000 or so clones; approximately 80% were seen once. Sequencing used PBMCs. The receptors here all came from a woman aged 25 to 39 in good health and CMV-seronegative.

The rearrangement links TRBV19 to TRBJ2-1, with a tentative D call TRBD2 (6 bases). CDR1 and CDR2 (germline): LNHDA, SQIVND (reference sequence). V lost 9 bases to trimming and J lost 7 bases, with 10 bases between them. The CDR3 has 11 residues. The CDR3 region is CARGTDNEQFF. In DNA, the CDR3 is TGTGCCAGAGGGACTGATAATGAGCAGTTCTTC.

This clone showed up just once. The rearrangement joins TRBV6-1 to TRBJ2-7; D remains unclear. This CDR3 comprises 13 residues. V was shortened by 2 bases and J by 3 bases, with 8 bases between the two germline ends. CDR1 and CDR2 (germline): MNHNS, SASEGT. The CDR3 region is CASSELAFYEQYF. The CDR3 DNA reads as TGTGCCAGCAGTGAATTGGCCTTCTACGAGCAGTACTTC.

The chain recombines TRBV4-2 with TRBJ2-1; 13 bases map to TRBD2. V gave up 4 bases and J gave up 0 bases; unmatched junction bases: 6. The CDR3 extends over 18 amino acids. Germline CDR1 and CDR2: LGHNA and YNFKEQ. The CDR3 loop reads CASSRGLAGTFSYNEQFF. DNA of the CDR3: TGTGCCAGCAGCCGGGGACTAGCGGGAACTTTCTCCTACAATGAGCAGTTCTTC.

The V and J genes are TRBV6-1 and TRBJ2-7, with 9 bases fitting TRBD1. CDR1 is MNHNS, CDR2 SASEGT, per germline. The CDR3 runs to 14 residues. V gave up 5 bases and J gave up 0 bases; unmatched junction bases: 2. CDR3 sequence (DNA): TGTGCCAGCAGTTCGGACAGGGGCTCCTACGAGCAGTACTTC. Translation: CASSSDRGSYEQYF.

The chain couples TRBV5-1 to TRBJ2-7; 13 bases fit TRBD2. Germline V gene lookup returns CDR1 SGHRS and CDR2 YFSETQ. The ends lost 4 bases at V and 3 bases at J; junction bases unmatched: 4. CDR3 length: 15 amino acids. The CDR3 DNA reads TGCGCCAGCAGCCCCTGGACTAGCGGGGGCTACGAGCAGTACTTC. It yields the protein CASSPWTSGGYEQYF.

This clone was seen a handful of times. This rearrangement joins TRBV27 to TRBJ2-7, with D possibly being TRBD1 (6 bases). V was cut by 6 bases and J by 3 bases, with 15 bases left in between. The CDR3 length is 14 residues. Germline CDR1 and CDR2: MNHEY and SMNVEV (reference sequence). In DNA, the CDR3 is TGTGCCAGCAGCTCGAGGATCAGGGGCTACGAGCAGTACTTC. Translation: CASSSRIRGYEQYF.

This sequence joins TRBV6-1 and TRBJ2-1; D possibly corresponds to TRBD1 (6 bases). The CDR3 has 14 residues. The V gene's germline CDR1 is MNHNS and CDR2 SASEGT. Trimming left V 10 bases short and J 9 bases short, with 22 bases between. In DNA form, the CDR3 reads TGTGCCACGTTCCGGACAGAACAGGGCGGTGAGCAGTTCTTC. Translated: CATFRTEQGGEQFF.

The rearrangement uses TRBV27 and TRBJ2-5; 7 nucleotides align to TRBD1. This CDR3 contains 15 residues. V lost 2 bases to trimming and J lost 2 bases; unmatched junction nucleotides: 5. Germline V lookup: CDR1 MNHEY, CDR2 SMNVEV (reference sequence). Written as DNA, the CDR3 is TGTGCCAGCAGTTTACTGGGACAGATACAAGAGACCCAGTACTTC. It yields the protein CASSLLGQIQETQYF.

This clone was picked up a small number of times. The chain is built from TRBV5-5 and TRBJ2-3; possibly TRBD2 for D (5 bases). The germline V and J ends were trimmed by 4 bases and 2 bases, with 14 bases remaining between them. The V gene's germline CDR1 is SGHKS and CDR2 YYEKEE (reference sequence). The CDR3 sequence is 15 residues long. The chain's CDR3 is CASSIPGSITDTQYF. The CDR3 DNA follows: TGTGCCAGCAGCATTCCGGGGTCGATCACAGATACGCAGTATTTT.

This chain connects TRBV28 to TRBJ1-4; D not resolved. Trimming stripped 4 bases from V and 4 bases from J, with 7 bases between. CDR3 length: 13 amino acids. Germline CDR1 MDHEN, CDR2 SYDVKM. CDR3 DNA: TGTGCCAGCAGTTCGGGAGGTAATGAAAAACTGTTTTTT. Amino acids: CASSSGGNEKLFF.

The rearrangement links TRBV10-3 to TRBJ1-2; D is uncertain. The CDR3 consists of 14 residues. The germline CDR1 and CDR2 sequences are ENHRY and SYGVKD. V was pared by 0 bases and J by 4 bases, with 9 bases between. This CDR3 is CAISESETTYGYTF. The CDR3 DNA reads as TGTGCCATCAGTGAGTCGGAGACTACCTATGGCTACACCTTC.

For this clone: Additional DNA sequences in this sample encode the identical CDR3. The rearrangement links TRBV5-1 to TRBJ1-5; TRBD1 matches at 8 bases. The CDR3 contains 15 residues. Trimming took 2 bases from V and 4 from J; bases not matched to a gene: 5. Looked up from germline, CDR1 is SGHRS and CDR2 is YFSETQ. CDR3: CASSLGQGGNQPQHF. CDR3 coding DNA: TGCGCCAGCAGCTTAGGACAGGGTGGGAATCAGCCCCAGCATTTT.

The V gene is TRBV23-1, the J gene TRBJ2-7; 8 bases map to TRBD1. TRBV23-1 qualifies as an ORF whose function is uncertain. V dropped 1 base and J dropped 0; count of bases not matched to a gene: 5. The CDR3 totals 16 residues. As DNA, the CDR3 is TGCGCCAGCAGTCAATGGGCAGGGGGCATCTCCTACGAGCAGTACTTC. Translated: CASSQWAGGISYEQYF.

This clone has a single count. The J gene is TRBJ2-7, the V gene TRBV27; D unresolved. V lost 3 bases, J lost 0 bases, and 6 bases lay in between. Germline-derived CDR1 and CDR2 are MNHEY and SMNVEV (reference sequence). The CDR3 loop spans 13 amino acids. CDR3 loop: CASSFQNSYEQYF. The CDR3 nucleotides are TGTGCCAGCAGTTTTCAGAACTCCTACGAGCAGTACTTC.

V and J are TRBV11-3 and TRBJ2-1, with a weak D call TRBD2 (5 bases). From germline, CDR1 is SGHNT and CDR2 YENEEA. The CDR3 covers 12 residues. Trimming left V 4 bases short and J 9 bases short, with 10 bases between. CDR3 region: CASSSLAGEQFF. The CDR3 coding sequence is TGTGCCAGCAGCTCCCTAGCCGGTGAGCAGTTCTTC.

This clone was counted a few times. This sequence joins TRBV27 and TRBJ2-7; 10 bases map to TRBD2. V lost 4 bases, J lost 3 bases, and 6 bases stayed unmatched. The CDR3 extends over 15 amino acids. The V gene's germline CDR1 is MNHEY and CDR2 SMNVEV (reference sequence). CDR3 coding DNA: TGTGCCAGCAGTTGGGGCCTAGCGGGAGTCTACGAGCAGTACTTC. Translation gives CASSWGLAGVYEQYF.

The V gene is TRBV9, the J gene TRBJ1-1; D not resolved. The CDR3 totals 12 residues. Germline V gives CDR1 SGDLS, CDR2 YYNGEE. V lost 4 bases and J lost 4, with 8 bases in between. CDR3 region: CASSPRSTEAFF. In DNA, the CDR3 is TGTGCCAGCAGCCCTCGGAGCACTGAAGCTTTCTTT.

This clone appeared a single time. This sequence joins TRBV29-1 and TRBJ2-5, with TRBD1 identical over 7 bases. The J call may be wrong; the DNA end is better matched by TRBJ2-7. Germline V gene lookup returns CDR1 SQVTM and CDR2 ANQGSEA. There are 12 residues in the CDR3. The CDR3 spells CSVAGQHYEQYF. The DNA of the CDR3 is TGCAGCGTTGCGGGACAGCACTACGAGCAGTACTTC.

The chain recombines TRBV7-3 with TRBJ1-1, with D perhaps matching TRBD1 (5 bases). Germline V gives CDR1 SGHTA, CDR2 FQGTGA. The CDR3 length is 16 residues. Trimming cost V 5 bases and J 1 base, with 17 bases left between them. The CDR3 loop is CASSPGGAVGNTEAFF. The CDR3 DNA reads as TGTGCCAGCAGCCCGGGAGGGGCGGTGGGGAACACTGAAGCTTTCTTT.

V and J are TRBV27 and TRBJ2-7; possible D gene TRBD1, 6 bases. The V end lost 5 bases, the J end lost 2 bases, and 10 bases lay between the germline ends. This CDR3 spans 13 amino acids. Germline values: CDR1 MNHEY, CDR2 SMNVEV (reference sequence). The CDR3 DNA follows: TGTGCCAGCAGTACAGGGAGTCCCTACGAGCAGTACTTC. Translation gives CASSTGSPYEQYF.

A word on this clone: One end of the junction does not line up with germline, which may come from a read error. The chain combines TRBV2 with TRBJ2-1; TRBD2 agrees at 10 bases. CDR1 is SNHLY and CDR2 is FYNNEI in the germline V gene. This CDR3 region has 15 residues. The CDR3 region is CASTERSGRANEQFF. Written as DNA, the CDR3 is TGTGCCAGCACTGAACGGAGCGGGAGGGCGAATGAGCAGTTCTTC.

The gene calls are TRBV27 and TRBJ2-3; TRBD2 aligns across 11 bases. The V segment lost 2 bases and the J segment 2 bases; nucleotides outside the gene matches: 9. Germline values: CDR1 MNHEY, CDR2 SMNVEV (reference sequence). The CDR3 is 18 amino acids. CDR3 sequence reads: CASSLRGRLAGSTDTQYF. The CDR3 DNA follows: TGTGCCAGCAGTTTAAGGGGACGACTAGCGGGATCCACAGATACGCAGTATTTT.

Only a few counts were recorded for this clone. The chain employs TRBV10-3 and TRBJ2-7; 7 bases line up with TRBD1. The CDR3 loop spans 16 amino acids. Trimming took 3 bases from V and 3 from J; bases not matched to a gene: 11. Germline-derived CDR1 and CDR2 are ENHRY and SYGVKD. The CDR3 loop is CAISDPRGDRDYEQYF. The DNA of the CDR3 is TGTGCCATCAGTGACCCGCGAGGGGACAGAGACTACGAGCAGTACTTC.

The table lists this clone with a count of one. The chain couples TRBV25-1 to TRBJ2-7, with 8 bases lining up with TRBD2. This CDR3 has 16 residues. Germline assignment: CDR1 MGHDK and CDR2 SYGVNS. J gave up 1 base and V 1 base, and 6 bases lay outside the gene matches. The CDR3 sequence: CASSESSGTRSYEQYF. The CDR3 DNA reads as TGTGCCAGCAGTGAATCCTCCGGGACTAGGTCCTACGAGCAGTACTTC.

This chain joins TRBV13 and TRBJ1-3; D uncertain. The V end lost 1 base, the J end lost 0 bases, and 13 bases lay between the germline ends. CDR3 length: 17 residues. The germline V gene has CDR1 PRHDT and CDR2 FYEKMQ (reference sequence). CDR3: CASSLDRGRSSGNTIYF. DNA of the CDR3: TGTGCCAGCAGCTTAGATAGAGGTCGGAGCTCTGGAAACACCATATATTTT.

CDR3 region: CASRTTAFTGTSGRNSYEQYF. The CDR3 DNA reads as TGCGCCAGCAGAACCACGGCCTTTACCGGGACTAGCGGGAGGAACTCCTACGAGCAGTACTTC. The rearrangement links TRBV23-1 to TRBJ2-7; 15 bases match TRBD2. TRBV23-1 is labeled an ORF, and its function is uncertain. CDR3 length: 21 amino acids. The junction had 18 bases not matched to a gene; V was cut back by 6 bases and J by 0 bases.

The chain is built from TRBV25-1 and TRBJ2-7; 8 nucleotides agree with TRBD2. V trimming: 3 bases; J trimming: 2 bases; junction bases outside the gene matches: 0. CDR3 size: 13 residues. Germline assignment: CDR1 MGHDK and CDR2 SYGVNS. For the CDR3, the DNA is TGTGCCAGCAGTGAGGGACTAGCCTACGAGCAGTACTTC. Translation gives CASSEGLAYEQYF.

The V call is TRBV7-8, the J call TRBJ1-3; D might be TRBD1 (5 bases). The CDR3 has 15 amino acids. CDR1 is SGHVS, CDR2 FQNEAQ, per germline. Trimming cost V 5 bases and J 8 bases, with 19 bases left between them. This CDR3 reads CASSPSQGRGHTIYF. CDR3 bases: TGTGCCAGCAGCCCTTCTCAGGGAAGAGGACACACCATATATTTT.

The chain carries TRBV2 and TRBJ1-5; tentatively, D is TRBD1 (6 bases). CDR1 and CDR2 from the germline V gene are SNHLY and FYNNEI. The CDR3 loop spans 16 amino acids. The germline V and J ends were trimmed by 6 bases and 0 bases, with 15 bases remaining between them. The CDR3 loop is CASRATGFYSNQPQHF. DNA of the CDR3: TGTGCCAGCAGGGCCACAGGGTTTTATAGCAATCAGCCCCAGCATTTT.

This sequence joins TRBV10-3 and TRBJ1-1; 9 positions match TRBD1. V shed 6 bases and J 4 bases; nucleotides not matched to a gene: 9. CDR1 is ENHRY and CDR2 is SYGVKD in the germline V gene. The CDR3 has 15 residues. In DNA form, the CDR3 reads TGTGCCATCAGGGGACAGGGAATAATAGGCACTGAAGCTTTCTTT. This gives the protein CAIRGQGIIGTEAFF.